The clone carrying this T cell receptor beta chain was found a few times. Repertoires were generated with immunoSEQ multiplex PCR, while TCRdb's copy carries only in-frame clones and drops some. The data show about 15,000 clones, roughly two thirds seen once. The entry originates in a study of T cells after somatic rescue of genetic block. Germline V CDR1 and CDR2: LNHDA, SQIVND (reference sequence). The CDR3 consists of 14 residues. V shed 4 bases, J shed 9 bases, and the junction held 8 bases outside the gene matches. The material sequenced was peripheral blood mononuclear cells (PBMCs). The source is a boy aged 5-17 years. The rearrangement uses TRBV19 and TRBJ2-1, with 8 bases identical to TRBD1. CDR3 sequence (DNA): TGTGCCAGTAGTACCGGACAGGGAATAGGTGAGCAGTTCTTC. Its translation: CASSTGQGIGEQFF.